This T cell receptor beta chain was captured by sequencing in a study of post-analysis software for immune sequencing data. Study at large: Secondary progressive, relapsing-remitting and progressive-relapsing multiple sclerosis were among the included disease courses. Whole-study findings and limits: Under the F measure, samples that were prepared in one batch clustered strongly together. Normalized Chao1 diversity was significantly lower in multiple sclerosis patients than in controls. TRBV5-6, TRBV5-1 and TRBV20-1 were among 4 or 5 TRBV segments more frequent in patients than controls.

For this clonotype: What it recognizes is unknown.

The TCR beta cDNA libraries carried unique molecular identifiers. A population of roughly 0.95 to 10 million T cells gave rise to about half a million cDNA molecules. TCRdb independently ran MiXCR on the PCR reads; one entry per CDR3 protein. Of about 820,000 distinct CDR3 sequences in the sample, approximately 53% were seen once. The trim removed 5 bases at V and 2 bases at J, leaving 10 bases unmatched. The CDR3 covers 15 residues. Germline V lookup: CDR1 DFQATT, CDR2 SNEGSKA (reference sequence). The TCR comes from a girl between 10 and 17 years old with multiple sclerosis. The material sequenced was blood. V gene TRBV20-1 combines with J gene TRBJ2-3; TRBD2 aligns across 7 bases. The CDR3 loop is CSAGGRAGITDTQYF. For the CDR3, the DNA is TGCAGTGCTGGGGGACGAGCGGGGATCACAGATACGCAGTATTTT.